Described below is a single T cell receptor (beta chain) sequence and its context. The V gene lost 3 bases and the J gene lost 4 bases, with 16 bases spanning the gap. This CDR3 comprises 15 residues. Germline CDR1 is SGHDT and CDR2 is YYEEEE. The data were obtained in a study of blood T cell repertoires in COVID-19. About the research overall: COVID-19 samples, acute and convalescent, were from the United States, Italy and Spain. The cDNA or gDNA used as material had been derived from T cells, B-cell-depleted T cells, or PBMCs.

Study processing details: Researchers report that nucleated cell counts were estimated from reference gene primer amplification. Here immunoSEQ multiplex PCR was the method, and the copy in TCRdb shows in-frame clones only, minus some. V, J and clone size are those of that table, while D and trimming were read from the DNA. The sample lists roughly 76,000 clones, around 70% occurring once. The chain has TRBV5-6 and TRBJ1-2; D possibly corresponds to TRBD1 (6 bases). The material sequenced was peripheral blood. The origin of this receptor is a man between 65 and 85 years old with acute or convalescent COVID-19. The CDR3 sequence is CASSSLAGVGYGYTF. For the CDR3, the DNA is TGTGCCAGCAGCTCCTTGGCAGGGGTGGGCTATGGCTACACCTTC.